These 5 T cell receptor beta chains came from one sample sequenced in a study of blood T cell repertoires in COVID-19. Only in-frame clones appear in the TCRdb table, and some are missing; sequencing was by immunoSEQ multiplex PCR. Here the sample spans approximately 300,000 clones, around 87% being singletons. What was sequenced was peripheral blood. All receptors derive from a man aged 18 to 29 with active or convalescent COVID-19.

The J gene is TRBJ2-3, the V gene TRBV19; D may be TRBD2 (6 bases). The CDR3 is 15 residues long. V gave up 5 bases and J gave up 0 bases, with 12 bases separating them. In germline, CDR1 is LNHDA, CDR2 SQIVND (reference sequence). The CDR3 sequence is CASSPSAGSTDTQYF. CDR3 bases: TGTGCCAGTAGTCCCTCGGCGGGAAGCACAGATACGCAGTATTTT.

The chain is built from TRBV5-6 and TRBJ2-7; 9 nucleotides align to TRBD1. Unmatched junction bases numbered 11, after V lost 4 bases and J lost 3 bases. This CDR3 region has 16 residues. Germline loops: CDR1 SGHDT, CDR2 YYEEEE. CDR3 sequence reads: CASSRGQGFIVYEQYF. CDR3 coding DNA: TGTGCCAGCAGCCGAGGACAGGGGTTTATTGTCTACGAGCAGTACTTC.

The CDR3, as DNA: TGTGCCAGCTCACCCGGCCCCTCGAGGGACACTGAAGCTTTCTTT. Protein: CASSPGPSRDTEAFF. This chain connects TRBV18 to TRBJ1-1; the D is unclear. The CDR3 has 15 residues. Between the trimmed V and J ends, which lost 3 bases and 3 bases, there was a span of 14 bases. Germline loops: CDR1 KGHSH, CDR2 LQKENI.

CDR3 coding DNA: TGTGCCAGCAACGACGGAGGAGAGCAGTTCTTC. It yields the protein CASNDGGEQFF. The chain recombines TRBV27 with TRBJ2-1, with D perhaps matching TRBD2 (5 bases). V was clipped by 7 bases and J by 10 bases, with 11 bases between them. This CDR3 has 11 amino acids. Germline CDR1 and CDR2: MNHEY and SMNVEV (reference sequence).

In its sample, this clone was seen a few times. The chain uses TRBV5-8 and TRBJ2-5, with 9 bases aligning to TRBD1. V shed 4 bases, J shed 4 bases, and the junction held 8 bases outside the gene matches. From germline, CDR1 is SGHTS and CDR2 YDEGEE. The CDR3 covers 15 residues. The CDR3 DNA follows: TGTGCCAGCAGCCGTAGTGGGACAGGGCGAGAGACCCAGTACTTC. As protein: CASSRSGTGRETQYF.